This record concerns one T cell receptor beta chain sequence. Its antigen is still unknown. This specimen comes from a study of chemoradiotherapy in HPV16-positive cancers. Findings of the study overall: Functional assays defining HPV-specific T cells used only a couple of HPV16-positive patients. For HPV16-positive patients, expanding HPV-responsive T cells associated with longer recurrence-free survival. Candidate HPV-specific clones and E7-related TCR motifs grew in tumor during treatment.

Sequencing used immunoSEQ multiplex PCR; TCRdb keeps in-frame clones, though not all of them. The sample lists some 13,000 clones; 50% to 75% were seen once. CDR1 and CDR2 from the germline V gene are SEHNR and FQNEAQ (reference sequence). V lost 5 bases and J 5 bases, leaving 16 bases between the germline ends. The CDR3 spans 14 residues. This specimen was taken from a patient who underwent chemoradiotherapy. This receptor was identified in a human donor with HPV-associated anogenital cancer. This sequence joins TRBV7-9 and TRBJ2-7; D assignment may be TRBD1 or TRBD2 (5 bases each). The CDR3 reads CASSQEGTTDEQYF. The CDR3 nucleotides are TGTGCCAGCAGCCAAGAGGGGACGACCGACGAGCAGTACTTC.